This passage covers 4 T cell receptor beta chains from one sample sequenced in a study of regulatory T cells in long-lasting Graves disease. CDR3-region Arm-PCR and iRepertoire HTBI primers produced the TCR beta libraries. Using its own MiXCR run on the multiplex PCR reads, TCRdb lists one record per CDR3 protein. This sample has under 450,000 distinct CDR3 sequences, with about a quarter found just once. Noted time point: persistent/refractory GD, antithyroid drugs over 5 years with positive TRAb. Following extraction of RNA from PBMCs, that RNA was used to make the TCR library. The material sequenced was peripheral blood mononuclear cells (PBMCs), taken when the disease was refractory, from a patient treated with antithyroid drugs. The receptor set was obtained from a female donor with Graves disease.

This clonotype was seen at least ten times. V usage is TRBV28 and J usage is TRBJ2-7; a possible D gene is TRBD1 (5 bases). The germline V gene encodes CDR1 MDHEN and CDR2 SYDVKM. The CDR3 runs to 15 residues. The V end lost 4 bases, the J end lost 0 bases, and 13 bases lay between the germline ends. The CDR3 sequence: CASSSNRPSSYEQYF. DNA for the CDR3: TGTGCCAGCAGTTCTAACAGGCCCTCCTCCTACGAGCAGTACTTC.

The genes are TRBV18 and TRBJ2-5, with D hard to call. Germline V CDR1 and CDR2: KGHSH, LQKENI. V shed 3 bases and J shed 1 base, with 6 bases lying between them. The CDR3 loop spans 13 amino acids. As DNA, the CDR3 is TGTGCCAGCTCACCTAAACTCCAAGAGACCCAGTACTTC. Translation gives CASSPKLQETQYF.

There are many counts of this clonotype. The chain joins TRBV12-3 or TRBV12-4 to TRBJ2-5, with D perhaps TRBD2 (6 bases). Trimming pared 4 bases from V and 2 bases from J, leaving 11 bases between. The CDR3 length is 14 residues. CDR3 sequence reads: CASSSGLSQETQYF. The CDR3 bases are TGTGCCAGCAGTTCAGGACTATCACAAGAGACCCAGTACTTC.

CDR3 sequence (DNA): TGTGCCATCAGTTCCCGGGACAGCAATTCACCCCTCCACTTT. Translated: CAISSRDSNSPLHF. This rearrangement joins TRBV10-3 to TRBJ1-6, with TRBD1 matching 7 bases. CDR3 size: 14 residues. The V segment lost 5 bases and the J segment 7 bases; nucleotides outside the gene matches: 5. Germline-derived CDR1 and CDR2 are ENHRY and SYGVKD.